Presented here are 5 T cell receptor beta chains from one specimen sequenced in a study of cytomegalovirus exposure and HLA in healthy donors. This PCR relied on a set of 60 Vbeta primers and 13 Jbeta primers. Assay used: immunoSEQ multiplex PCR; TCRdb lists only in-frame clones, some missing. Seen here are about 120,000 clones, over 65% observed once, and the top ten hold around an eighth. Sequenced: PBMCs. These receptors all come from a man aged 25-40 years in good health and CMV-seropositive.

The V call is TRBV2, the J call TRBJ2-2, with TRBD2 matching 10 bases. V was pared by 5 bases and J by 1 base, with 4 bases of the junction left unmatched. Germline V gene data show CDR1 as SNHLY and CDR2 as FYNNEI. The CDR3 runs 16 residues. CDR3 nucleotides: TGTGCCAGCAGTTCCCGACTAGCGGGGAACACCGGGGAGCTGTTTTTT. This encodes CASSSRLAGNTGELFF.

The gene calls are TRBV15 and TRBJ2-7, with 7 bases identical to TRBD2. The V gene end was trimmed by 4 bases and the J gene end by 5 bases; junction bases not matched to a gene: 11. Germline V gives CDR1 LNHNV, CDR2 YYDKDF (reference sequence). This CDR3 has 15 residues. The CDR3 DNA reads TGTGCCACCAGCATCCGACTAGCTGGAATTGACGAGCAGTACTTC. Its translation: CATSIRLAGIDEQYF.

The chain joins TRBV6-5 to TRBJ1-6; TRBD1 aligns across 7 bases. Trimming took 0 bases from V and 5 from J; bases not matched to a gene: 1. The CDR3 is made up of 15 amino acids. CDR1 is MNHEY and CDR2 is SVGAGI in the germline V gene. The CDR3 protein is CASSYSTGHNSPLHF. The CDR3 nucleotides read TGTGCCAGCAGTTACTCGACAGGGCATAATTCACCCCTCCACTTT.

V and J are TRBV13 and TRBJ2-7; TRBD2 is a possible D gene (6 bases). Trimming left V 1 base short and J 11 bases short, with 12 bases between. In germline, CDR1 is PRHDT, CDR2 FYEKMQ (reference sequence). This CDR3 has 12 amino acids. Here the CDR3 DNA reads TGTGCCAGCAGCTTAGATGACGCGGGGAAGTACTTC. It yields the protein CASSLDDAGKYF.

The J gene is TRBJ2-5, the V gene TRBV28; tentative D call: TRBD2 (6 bases). Trimming took off 5 bases at V and 1 base at J, with 8 bases between the two ends. This CDR3 has 13 residues. The germline gives CDR1 MDHEN, CDR2 SYDVKM. CDR3 nucleotides: TGTGCCAGCAGTCGCGGGGTCCAAGAGACCCAGTACTTC. Amino acids: CASSRGVQETQYF.